Shown below are 31 T cell receptor beta chains from a single sample sequenced in a study of Graves' ophthalmopathy and Graves' hyperthyroidism. Transcripts of RNA were the source for amplifying TCR beta CDR3 regions. An opening RT-PCR round employed HTBI primers and preceded a second-round multiplex PCR. Using its own MiXCR run on the multiplex PCR reads, TCRdb lists one record per CDR3 protein. Here the sample spans hundreds of thousands of distinct CDR3 sequences, 22% being singletons. Sequenced input: peripheral blood. Receptors were obtained from a woman aged 18-30 years with stable Graves' hyperthyroidism. Some clones in this sample may be carry-over from other donors' samples.

This clonotype was recorded at least ten times. The V gene is TRBV7-3, the J gene TRBJ1-1; a possible D gene is TRBD1 (5 bases). CDR1 and CDR2 (germline): SGHTA, FQGTGA. The CDR3 is 14 amino acids. V was clipped by 5 bases and J by 11 bases, with 21 bases between them. CDR3 bases: TGTGCCAGCAGCGCCAACCCCGGGGCCTTGGATGCTTTCTTT. It translates to CASSANPGALDAFF.

V usage is TRBV3-1 and J usage is TRBJ1-6; TRBD1 might be the D (6 bases). Trimming took off 4 bases at V and 5 bases at J, with 12 bases between the two ends. This CDR3 has 15 amino acids. Germline V CDR1 and CDR2: LGHDT, YNNKEL (reference sequence). The CDR3 sequence is CASSLRTDHNSPLHF. CDR3 bases: TGTGCCAGCAGCCTAAGGACAGACCATAATTCACCCCTCCACTTT.

At least ten counts were recorded for this clonotype. The gene calls are TRBV28 and TRBJ1-3; a weak D match, TRBD1 (5 bases). Germline CDR1 is MDHEN and CDR2 is SYDVKM. The CDR3 extends over 14 amino acids. The V gene lost 6 bases and the J gene lost 4 bases, with 13 bases spanning the gap. The CDR3 DNA reads TGTGCCAGCAGCACCCCAGGGTCCGGAAACACCATATATTTT. Its protein is CASSTPGSGNTIYF.

This clonotype was found many times. The chain combines TRBV9 with TRBJ1-1; the D gene is possibly TRBD1 (5 bases). The CDR3 is 14 residues long. Germline values: CDR1 SGDLS, CDR2 YYNGEE. With 0 bases removed from V and 6 bases from J, the gap between germline ends came to 12 bases. CDR3 DNA: TGTGCCAGCAGCGTAGCGGGGGGATGGTCTGAAGCTTTCTTT. Residues: CASSVAGGWSEAFF. The whole variable domain, remainder taken from reference TRBV9 and TRBJ1-1, is DSGVTQTPKHLITATGQRVTLRCSPRSGDLSVYWYQQSLDQGLQFLIQYYNGEERAKGNILERFSAQQFPDLHSELNLSSLELGDSALYFCASSVAGGWSEAFFGQGTRLTVV.

There are many counts of this clonotype. The chain joins TRBV28 to TRBJ1-1, with D perhaps matching TRBD1 (6 bases). Trimming cost V 5 bases and J 11 bases, with 12 bases left between them. The CDR3 runs to 11 residues. Looked up from germline, CDR1 is MDHEN and CDR2 is SYDVKM. The CDR3 nucleotides read TGTGCCAGCAGTCCGAGGGGGGAGGCTTTCTTT. It codes for CASSPRGEAFF.

This clonotype was detected ten times or more. This sequence joins TRBV28 and TRBJ2-2; 8 nucleotides match TRBD2. V dropped 5 bases and J dropped 6; count of bases not matched to a gene: 20. This CDR3 spans 19 amino acids. Germline lookup yields CDR1 MDHEN and CDR2 SYDVKM. The CDR3 nucleotides are TGTGCCAGCAGTCACCAAAACTCTTATCCGGGAGGGCGACCCGGGGAGCTGTTTTTT. It is translated as CASSHQNSYPGGRPGELFF. Complete variable domain (other parts from reference TRBV28 and TRBJ2-2): DVKVTQSSRYLVKRTGEKVFLECVQDMDHENMFWYRQDPGLGLRLIYFSYDVKMKEKGDIPEGYSVSREKKERFSLILESASTNQTSMYLCASSHQNSYPGGRPGELFFGEGSRLTVL.

This clonotype was detected ten times or more. This chain connects TRBV20-1 to TRBJ1-1; the D gene is possibly TRBD1 (5 bases). This CDR3 region has 13 residues. Trimming took off 0 bases at V and 11 bases at J, with 16 bases between the two ends. Germline loops: CDR1 DFQATT, CDR2 SNEGSKA (reference sequence). CDR3 region: CSARDRTLFGAFF. In nucleotides, the CDR3 is TGCAGTGCTAGAGATCGGACACTCTTTGGGGCTTTCTTT.

V usage is TRBV6-2 or TRBV6-3 and J usage is TRBJ1-5, with D tentatively TRBD1 (5 bases). In germline, CDR1 is MNHEY, CDR2 SVGEGT. V shed 6 bases and J shed 5 bases, with 17 bases lying between them. CDR3 length equals 15 residues. The CDR3, as DNA: TGTGCCAGCAGGGACACCTCGGAGGGGTATCAGCCCCAGCATTTT. It is translated as CASRDTSEGYQPQHF.

This clonotype has at least ten counts. The V and J genes are TRBV11-2 and TRBJ1-1, with 10 bases identical to TRBD1. Germline loops: CDR1 SGHAT, CDR2 FQNNGV. The CDR3 is 15 amino acids. J was trimmed by 4 bases and V by 4 bases; bases with no gene match: 6. This CDR3 reads CASSSTGGRTTEAFF. CDR3 nucleotides: TGTGCCAGCAGCTCGACAGGGGGCAGGACCACTGAAGCTTTCTTT.

As regards this clonotype: A much larger clone differs by one base, so this may be a read error. CDR3 nucleotide sequence: TGCGCCAGCAGCCGACCCGACAGGGCAGGCTGGTTGGACGAGCAGTACTTC. This encodes CASSRPDRAGWLDEQYF. The chain combines TRBV4-1 with TRBJ2-7; 7 bases match TRBD1. Germline assignment: CDR1 MGHRA and CDR2 YSYEKL. V lost 4 bases, J lost 5 bases, and 17 bases stayed unmatched. This CDR3 has 17 amino acids.

This clonotype was counted at least ten times. The chain carries TRBV30 and TRBJ1-6; 9 positions agree with TRBD1. V lost 3 bases, J lost 3 bases, and 6 bases stayed unmatched. The CDR3 is made up of 16 amino acids. CDR1 is GTSNPN and CDR2 is SVGIG in the germline V gene (reference sequence). CDR3 in amino acids: CAWSRDRVRYNSPLHF. CDR3 in DNA: TGTGCCTGGAGCCGGGACAGGGTACGCTATAATTCACCCCTCCACTTT.

This clonotype was seen at least ten times. The chain uses TRBV30 and TRBJ1-5, with a weak D call TRBD1 (5 bases). CDR1 is GTSNPN and CDR2 is SVGIG in the germline V gene (reference sequence). The CDR3 has 15 amino acids. Deletions cut 1 base from V and 0 bases from J, with 10 bases between. DNA for the CDR3: TGTGCCTGGAGTGCCTCAACAGGTAGCAATCAGCCCCAGCATTTT. Translation gives CAWSASTGSNQPQHF. Full variable domain (missing parts from reference TRBV30 and TRBJ1-5): SQTIHQWPATLVQPVGSPLSLECTVEGTSNPNLYWYRQAAGRGLQLLFYSVGIGQISSEVPQNLSASRPQDRQFILSSKKLLLSDSGFYLCAWSASTGSNQPQHFGDGTRLSIL.

This clonotype was detected ten times or more. The chain couples TRBV20-1 to TRBJ2-7; D is unclear. V lost 1 base and J 2 bases, leaving 12 bases between the germline ends. From germline, CDR1 is DFQATT and CDR2 SNEGSKA (reference sequence). The CDR3 is 14 residues long. The CDR3 here is CSARADTRPYEQYF. CDR3 bases: TGCAGTGCTAGAGCGGATACCCGTCCCTACGAGCAGTACTTC.

This clonotype was seen many times. The rearrangement joins TRBV2 to TRBJ1-1; 10 bases agree with TRBD1. CDR3 size: 13 residues. After removal of 5 bases from V and 6 bases from J, the junction contained 3 bases not matched to a gene. Germline V gene lookup returns CDR1 SNHLY and CDR2 FYNNEI. CDR3 region: CASSRGQGAEAFF. Written as DNA, the CDR3 is TGTGCCAGCAGTCGAGGACAGGGGGCTGAAGCTTTCTTT.

This clonotype showed up just a few times. This chain joins TRBV5-5 and TRBJ1-3, with D unresolved. Germline CDR1 SGHKS, CDR2 YYEKEE (reference sequence). This CDR3 is 14 amino acids long. Trimming pared 2 bases from V and 1 base from J, leaving 7 bases between. In DNA form, the CDR3 reads TGTGCCAGCAGCTTTACGACTTCTGGAAACACCATATATTTT. This codes for CASSFTTSGNTIYF.

Many counts were recorded for this clonotype. This sequence joins TRBV4-1 and TRBJ1-2; D is unclear. V was cut by 1 base and J by 7 bases, with 13 bases left in between. Germline CDR1 reads MGHRA; CDR2 reads YSYEKL. This CDR3 is 14 amino acids long. Here the CDR3 reads CASSQVGSGSGYTF. CDR3 coding DNA: TGCGCCAGCAGCCAAGTAGGGTCAGGCAGTGGCTACACCTTC.

Many counts were recorded for this clonotype. The V and J genes are TRBV20-1 and TRBJ2-7; 8 nucleotides align to TRBD2. The CDR3 sequence is 15 residues long. Unmatched junction bases numbered 9, after V lost 3 bases and J lost 2 bases. Looked up from germline, CDR1 is DFQATT and CDR2 is SNEGSKA (reference sequence). CDR3 protein: CSASTLAGQAYEQYF. CDR3 sequence (DNA): TGCAGTGCTAGTACCCTAGCGGGTCAGGCCTACGAGCAGTACTTC.

The chain joins TRBV6-4 to TRBJ2-7, with no clear D. Germline V gene data show CDR1 as MRHNA and CDR2 as SNTAGT. The CDR3 length is 13 residues. Trimming pared 6 bases from V and 3 bases from J, leaving 12 bases between. For the CDR3, the DNA is TGTGCCAGCAGGGGCGCGGAGCTCTACGAGCAGTACTTC. This gives the protein CASRGAELYEQYF.

This clonotype was found many times. This chain connects TRBV6-5 to TRBJ1-2, with 8 bases matching TRBD1. The V and J ends lost 6 bases and 3 bases, in that order; junction bases with no gene match: 3. Germline values: CDR1 MNHEY, CDR2 SVGAGI. The CDR3 sequence is 13 residues long. DNA for the CDR3: TGTGCCAGCAGAATGGACAGGGACTATGGCTACACCTTC. Translation: CASRMDRDYGYTF.

As to this clonotype: A junction boundary mismatches the germline segment, possibly from a read error. The chain combines TRBV2 with TRBJ2-6; the D gene is possibly TRBD1 (5 bases). This CDR3 region has 15 residues. In germline, CDR1 is SNHLY, CDR2 FYNNEI. CDR3 sequence (DNA): TGTGCCAGCAGCCAAGGGCATTCTGGGGCCAACGCCCTGACTTTC. Its translation is CASSQGHSGANALTF.

J is TRBJ2-7 and V is TRBV6-1; a possible D gene is TRBD1 (6 bases). Deletions cut 5 bases from V and 7 bases from J, with 15 bases between. The CDR3 is 13 residues long. CDR1 MNHNS and CDR2 SASEGT come from the germline V gene. CDR3 coding DNA: TGTGCCAGCAGTCAGCACAGGGTGGGGGAGCAGTACTTC. Protein: CASSQHRVGEQYF.

The gene calls are TRBV2 and TRBJ1-2, with D unclear. Trimming took off 1 base at V and 5 bases at J, with 8 bases between the two ends. Germline V lookup: CDR1 SNHLY, CDR2 FYNNEI. This CDR3 is 13 amino acids long. In DNA form, the CDR3 reads TGTGCCAGCAGTGAAGGGCGTTCATATGGCTACACCTTC. It encodes CASSEGRSYGYTF.

This clonotype was seen many times. V and J are TRBV7-2 and TRBJ1-2; D gene uncertain. CDR3 size: 13 residues. The V gene lost 4 bases and the J gene lost 0 bases, with 6 bases spanning the gap. Looked up from germline, CDR1 is SGHTA and CDR2 is FQGNSA. The CDR3 nucleotides are TGTGCCAGCAGCTCGGTCGCTAACTATGGCTACACCTTC. It specifies CASSSVANYGYTF.

The chain has TRBV7-8 and TRBJ1-5; 8 bases match TRBD1. Trimming at V came to 4 bases and at J to 6 bases, leaving 14 bases not matched to a gene. The germline CDR1 and CDR2 sequences are SGHVS and FQNEAQ. This CDR3 comprises 17 residues. The CDR3 sequence: CASSSKGQAGGFQPQHF. Here the CDR3 DNA reads TGTGCCAGCAGCTCTAAGGGGCAAGCAGGGGGCTTTCAGCCCCAGCATTTT.

This clonotype was picked up many times. DNA of the CDR3: TGTGCCAGCGCGGGACAAGAGACCCAGTACTTC. It codes for CASAGQETQYF. The V gene is TRBV2, the J gene TRBJ2-5; D is perhaps TRBD2 (6 bases). CDR1 is SNHLY, CDR2 FYNNEI, per germline. The ends were cut back, 8 bases at V and 2 bases at J, with 6 bases in the middle. This CDR3 has 11 amino acids. The full variable domain, completed using reference TRBV2 and TRBJ2-5, is EPEVTQTPSHQVTQMGQEVILRCVPISNHLYFYWYRQILGQKVEFLVSFYNNEISEKSEIFDDQFSVERPDGSNFTLKIRSTKLEDSAMYFCASAGQETQYFGPGTRLLVL.

This clonotype was observed many times. The chain recombines TRBV29-1 with TRBJ1-2; D is undetermined. Germline values: CDR1 SQVTM, CDR2 ANQGSEA. The CDR3 length is 14 residues. The V and J ends lost 7 bases and 4 bases respectively, with 19 bases between them. The CDR3 is CSGIHEDVLYGYTF. CDR3 bases: TGCAGCGGGATACACGAGGACGTACTCTATGGCTACACCTTC.

This clonotype was seen at least ten times. The V and J genes are TRBV15 and TRBJ1-1; D unclear. The V end lost 3 bases, the J end lost 5 bases, and 10 bases lay between the germline ends. Germline V lookup: CDR1 LNHNV, CDR2 YYDKDF (reference sequence). The CDR3 extends over 13 amino acids. The CDR3: CATSSERWTEAFF. The CDR3, as DNA: TGTGCCACCAGCAGCGAAAGGTGGACTGAAGCTTTCTTT.

This clonotype was counted at least ten times. V is TRBV15 and J is TRBJ2-7; TRBD2 agrees at 7 bases. The CDR3 is 13 amino acids. CDR1 and CDR2 from the germline V gene are LNHNV and YYDKDF (reference sequence). V dropped 4 bases and J dropped 2; count of bases not matched to a gene: 2. This CDR3 reads CATSNGLAYEQYF. CDR3 DNA: TGTGCCACCAGCAACGGACTAGCCTACGAGCAGTACTTC.

This clonotype appeared many times. The J gene is TRBJ2-7, the V gene TRBV7-2; perhaps TRBD1 as D (5 bases). Trimming stripped 3 bases from V and 2 bases from J, with 8 bases between. This CDR3 contains 13 residues. Per the germline V gene, CDR1 is SGHTA and CDR2 is FQGNSA. The CDR3 sequence is CASSLDTTYEQYF. For the CDR3, the DNA is TGTGCCAGCAGCTTGGACACCACCTACGAGCAGTACTTC.

The chain is built from TRBV12-3 or TRBV12-4 and TRBJ1-1; the D is unclear. This CDR3 is 11 amino acids long. The V end lost 6 bases, the J end lost 8 bases, and 10 bases lay between the germline ends. CDR3 DNA: TGTGCCAGCAGGCGGATAGTAGAAGCTTTCTTT. This translates into CASRRIVEAFF.

In its sample, this clonotype was seen many times. The chain has TRBV6-1 and TRBJ1-1, with 7 bases identical to TRBD1. Germline-derived CDR1 and CDR2 are MNHNS and SASEGT. The ends lost 4 bases at V and 3 bases at J; junction bases unmatched: 11. This CDR3 comprises 16 residues. Here the CDR3 DNA reads TGTGCCAGCAGTGGTCAAGCTCGGACAGGTCACACTGAAGCTTTCTTT. Amino acid sequence: CASSGQARTGHTEAFF.